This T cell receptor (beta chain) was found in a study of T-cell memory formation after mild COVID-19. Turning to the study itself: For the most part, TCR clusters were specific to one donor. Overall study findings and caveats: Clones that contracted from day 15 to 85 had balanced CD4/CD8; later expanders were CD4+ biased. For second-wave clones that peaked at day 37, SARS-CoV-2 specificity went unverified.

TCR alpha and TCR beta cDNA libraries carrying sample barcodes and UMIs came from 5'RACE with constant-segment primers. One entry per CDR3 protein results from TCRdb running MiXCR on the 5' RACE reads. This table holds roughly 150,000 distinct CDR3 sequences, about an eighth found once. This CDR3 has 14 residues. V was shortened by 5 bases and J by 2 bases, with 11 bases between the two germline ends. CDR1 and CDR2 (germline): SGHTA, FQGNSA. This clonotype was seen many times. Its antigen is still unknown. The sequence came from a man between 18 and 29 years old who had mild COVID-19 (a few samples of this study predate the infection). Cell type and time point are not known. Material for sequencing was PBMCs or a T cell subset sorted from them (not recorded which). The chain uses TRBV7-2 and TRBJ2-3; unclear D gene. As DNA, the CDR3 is TGTGCCAGCAGCCCGGATTACTACACAGATACGCAGTATTTT. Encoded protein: CASSPDYYTDTQYF.